Listed below are T cell receptor beta chains from one sample, sequenced in a study of shared clonotypes between healthy human individuals. TCRdb's copy holds only in-frame clones and misses some; the assay was immunoSEQ multiplex PCR. Among 900,000 to 1,200,000 clones listed, around 78% were seen once. The sample consisted of memory CD4+ T cells from PBMCs. The source of these receptors is a man younger than 35 in good health. Some clones in this sample may be carry-over from other donors' samples. CDR3s include the opening cysteine and the closing phenylalanine or tryptophan. The D gene is left open where the match is weak. Clone sizes are given selectively: once, few, many, or a class where the clone is expanded.

TRBJ1-5 16 TRBV4-2 . . TGTGCCAGCAGCCAGGAGAGATTCTATAGCAATCAGCCCCAGCATTTT CASSQERFYSNQPQHF
TRBJ2-1 20 TRBV30 TRBD2 . TGTGCCTGGAGTGGAGGGACTAGCGCGGGACAGAGGAGCTCCTACAATGAGCAGTTCTTC CAWSGGTSAGQRSSYNEQFF
TRBJ1-2 13 TRBV5-1 . . TGCGCCAGCAGCTCAACAGCTAACTATGGCTACACCTTC CASSSTANYGYTF
TRBJ2-1 13 TRBV2 TRBD1 . TGTGCCAGCAACCGGGACAGGGACAATGAGCAGTTCTTC CASNRDRDNEQFF
TRBJ2-7 14 TRBV4-1 . . TGCGCCAGCAGCCAAGATTCGAGTAGGTACGAGCAGTACTTC CASSQDSSRYEQYF
TRBJ2-7 18 TRBV2 TRBD2 . TGTGCCAGCAGGGGACTAGCGGGAGGGCCTGGGGGGTCTACCGAGCAGTACTTC CASRGLAGGPGGSTEQYF
TRBJ2-1 16 TRBV11-3 TRBD2 . TGTGCCAGCAGCCGACGGACTAGCGGACTCTACAATGAGCAGTTCTTC CASSRRTSGLYNEQFF
TRBJ2-4 13 TRBV6-5 . . TGTGCCAGCAGGGGCACTAGCCCCGGCATTCAGTACTTC CASRGTSPGIQYF
TRBJ1-2 16 TRBV11-2 TRBD1 . TGTGCCAGCAGCTCCCCGACAGGGGTTCCTAACTATGGCTACACCTTC CASSSPTGVPNYGYTF
TRBJ2-3 14 TRBV2 TRBD2 . TGTGCCAGCAGTGAAGCGCGGGGGGCAGATACGCAGTATTTT CASSEARGADTQYF
TRBJ1-4 13 TRBV29-1 . few TGCAGCGTCCGAAAGTCTCCGAATGAAAAACTGTTTTTT CSVRKSPNEKLFF
TRBJ1-3 16 TRBV18 . . TGTGCCAGCTCAGAGAGCCGGACAGTCTCTGGAAACACCATATATTTT CASSESRTVSGNTIYF
TRBJ1-2 17 TRBV19 . . TGTGCCAGTAGTATTTTATTTGGAGGGAACCAAAACTATGGCTACACCTTC CASSILFGGNQNYGYTF
TRBJ2-5 13 TRBV2 . . TGTGCCAGCAGTGTAGGCAGGGTGGAGACCCAGTACTTC CASSVGRVETQYF
TRBJ1-3 12 TRBV6-5 . . TGTGCCAGCATGACCTCTGGAAACACCATATATTTT CASMTSGNTIYF
TRBJ1-1 13 TRBV7-9 . . TGTGCCAGCAGCTTAGTCCCCATACCTGAAGCTTTCTTT CASSLVPIPEAFF
TRBJ2-1 16 TRBV18 . once TGTGCCAGCTCACCACCTCGTCAGGGGACCTACAATGAGCAGTTCTTC CASSPPRQGTYNEQFF
TRBJ1-1 14 TRBV9 TRBD1 . TGTGCCAGCAGCGCGATGGACAGGGAGACTGAAGCTTTCTTT CASSAMDRETEAFF
TRBJ2-3 15 TRBV6-4 TRBD2 . TGTGCCAGCAGTGAAGGAGCGGGAGTTGTAGATACGCAGTATTTT CASSEGAGVVDTQYF
TRBJ1-2 14 TRBV4-2 TRBD1 . TGTGCCAGCAGCCCCCGGGACAGAGACTATGGCTACACCTTC CASSPRDRDYGYTF
TRBJ1-5 16 TRBV11-3 TRBD1 . TGTGCCAGCAGCCTAACCGGACAGGGTGACAATCAGCCCCAGCATTTT CASSLTGQGDNQPQHF
TRBJ2-6 15 TRBV19 . . TGTGCCAGTGAACCCAGGGGCTCTGGGGCCAACGTCCTGACTTTC CASEPRGSGANVLTF
TRBJ1-2 16 TRBV10-3 . . TGTGCCATCAGGAAAACCGACAGAGCGACGGACGGGAGCTACACCTTC CAIRKTDRATDGSYTF
TRBJ2-2 14 TRBV7-2 . . TGTGCCAGCAGCTTACTAGGGAACACCGGGGAGCTGTTTTTT CASSLLGNTGELFF
TRBJ2-7 12 TRBV19 TRBD1 . TGTGCCAGTAGAGGGACAGCCTACGAGCAGTACTTC CASRGTAYEQYF
TRBJ1-1 15 TRBV7-2 . . TGTGCCAGCAGCTTTCGGCAGGGTGTGAACACTGAAGCTTTCTTT CASSFRQGVNTEAFF
TRBJ1-1 16 TRBV19 . . TGTGCCAGTAGTATGGGGCTGGGACTCGCGAACACTGAAGCTTTCTTT CASSMGLGLANTEAFF
TRBJ1-1 13 TRBV6-6 . . TGTGCCAGCAGTTACCAGGGCGGCACTGAAGCTTTCTTT CASSYQGGTEAFF
TRBJ2-5 16 TRBV4-1 TRBD2 once TGCGCCAGCAGCCGTATAGCGGGAGCGTCCCAAGAGACCCAGTACTTC CASSRIAGASQETQYF
TRBJ2-6 16 TRBV5-1 . once TGCGCCAGCAGCCGGTTCTCAGTGATTGGGGCCAACGTCCTGACTTTC CASSRFSVIGANVLTF
TRBJ2-7 15 TRBV4-2 TRBD2 few TGTGCCAGCAGCCAAGATCGAGCGGGAACCTACGAGCAGTACTTC CASSQDRAGTYEQYF
TRBJ2-1 14 TRBV5-1 . . TGCGCCAGCAGCGGACAGAGCTCCTACAATGAGCAGTTCTTC CASSGQSSYNEQFF
TRBJ2-1 15 TRBV7-8 . . TGTGCCAGCAGCTTAGAACTGAGCTCCTACAATGAGCAGTTCTTC CASSLELSSYNEQFF
TRBJ2-7 14 TRBV7-9 . . TGTGCCAGCAGCTTATCGGCCTCGGGCGGCGAGCAGTACTTC CASSLSASGGEQYF
TRBJ2-3 14 TRBV27 TRBD2 . TGTGCCAGCAGTTTTTTCGGGGGGATCGGGACGCAGTATTTT CASSFFGGIGTQYF
TRBJ2-2 14 TRBV5-1 . . TGCGCCAGCAGCCGGGGATTAGACACCGGGGAGCTGTTTTTT CASSRGLDTGELFF
TRBJ1-3 17 TRBV28 TRBD1 . TGTGCCAGCAGTTTACCAGGGGGAGGAATCTCTGGAAACACCATATATTTT CASSLPGGGISGNTIYF
TRBJ1-5 13 TRBV5-1 TRBD1 . TGCGCCAGCAGCTTGGGGGACAGGGAGACCCAGCATTTT CASSLGDRETQHF
TRBJ1-2 13 TRBV15 . once TGTGCCACCAGCAGAGATCGGCTCTATGGCTACACCTTC CATSRDRLYGYTF
TRBJ1-2 16 TRBV7-2 . . TGTGCCAGCAGCACTTCAGGGAATAGTAAGAACTATGGCTACACCTTC CASSTSGNSKNYGYTF
TRBJ2-7 12 TRBV6-5 . . TGTGCCAGCAGGGGGGTGTCCTACGAGCAGTACTTC CASRGVSYEQYF
TRBJ2-7 15 TRBV11-1 TRBD1 . TGTGCCAGCAGCCCTAGGGCGACAGGGAATTACGAGCAGTACTTC CASSPRATGNYEQYF
TRBJ1-1 12 TRBV28 . . TGTGCCAGCAGTTTGAGGCCCAGGGAAGCTTTCTTT CASSLRPREAFF
TRBJ2-7 14 TRBV19 . . TGTGCCAGTAGCAGAGACAGGCAGGCCTACGAGCAGTACTTC CASSRDRQAYEQYF
TRBJ1-5 17 TRBV7-2 TRBD1 . TGTGCCAGCAGCTTAGCCGACAGGGGTTCCTTTAATCAGCCCCAGCATTTT CASSLADRGSFNQPQHF
TRBJ1-5 16 TRBV2 TRBD1 . TGTGCCAGCAGCGCTCTCACAGGGGTGAGCAATCAGCCCCAGCATTTT CASSALTGVSNQPQHF
TRBJ1-5 14 TRBV19 . . TGTGCCAGTAGTATCCCGCAGTCCGGGACGCCCCAGCATTTT CASSIPQSGTPQHF
TRBJ1-4 14 TRBV27 . . TGTGCCAGCAGTTTAGGACCTACTAATGAAAAACTGTTTTTT CASSLGPTNEKLFF
TRBJ2-1 15 TRBV5-4 TRBD2 . TGTGCCAGCAGCTCAGGGCGGGAGGGTTACAATGAGCAGTTCTTC CASSSGREGYNEQFF
TRBJ2-3 13 TRBV2 . few TGTGCCAGCAGCGACGAACGACCCGGTACGCAGTATTTT CASSDERPGTQYF
TRBJ1-2 13 TRBV2 . once TGTGCCAGCAAGCCAACTGGGAACTATGGCTACACCTTC CASKPTGNYGYTF
TRBJ2-7 13 TRBV19 . . TGTGCCAGTAGTATCTTGGGGGGCTACGAGCAGTACTTC CASSILGGYEQYF
TRBJ2-1 13 TRBV15 . . TGTGCCACCAGCAGAGATATCGGGCCCGAGCAGTTCTTC CATSRDIGPEQFF
TRBJ1-5 16 TRBV7-8 . . TGTGCCAGCAGCCGTCAGCCGGGTGGGAGCAATCAGCCCCAGCATTTT CASSRQPGGSNQPQHF
TRBJ2-7 15 TRBV5-4 TRBD2 . TGTGCCAGCAGCAGAGACGGGACTAGCTTATACGAGCAGTACTTC CASSRDGTSLYEQYF
TRBJ2-1 16 TRBV2 TRBD2 many TGTGCCAGCAGTGAAGCCCGACTAGCGGGAGTCAATGAGCAGTTCTTC CASSEARLAGVNEQFF
TRBJ2-7 15 TRBV6-1 . . TGTGCCAGCAGTGAAGGGGTGCTCCGGGTTCAAGAGCAGTACTTC CASSEGVLRVQEQYF
TRBJ1-1 13 TRBV5-1 . . TGCGCCAGCAGCTTCGTCCTAGACACTGAAGCTTTCTTT CASSFVLDTEAFF
TRBJ1-4 13 TRBV28 TRBD1 . TGTGCCAGCAGAAGGGGGCCTAATGAAAAACTGTTTTTT CASRRGPNEKLFF
TRBJ2-6 19 TRBV12-5 TRBD1 . TGTGCTAGTGGTTTTTCTTGGGGACAGCCTAGTAGGGGGGCCAACGTCCTGACTTTC CASGFSWGQPSRGANVLTF